This T cell receptor (beta chain) was captured in a study of T-cell reconstitution after alpha-beta-depleted transplantation in children. This clonotype was counted ten times or more. During its preparation, the TCRbeta library received unique molecular identifiers. TCRdb reanalysed the PCR reads using MiXCR and keeps one entry per CDR3 protein. In the table there are approximately 350,000 distinct CDR3 sequences, 13% of which are singletons. Germline assignment: CDR1 SGHTA and CDR2 FQGNSA. The V end was cut by 5 bases, the J end by 6 bases, with 12 bases between. CDR3 length: 13 residues. This chain links TRBV7-2 with TRBJ2-3, with a tentative D call TRBD1 (6 bases). The sequence was collected from a human donor who donated a stem cell graft to a child with Fanconi anemia. This specimen consisted of PBMCs, obtained from the stem cell graft. The CDR3 reads CASSARGWDTQYF. In DNA form, the CDR3 reads TGTGCCAGCAGCGCTAGGGGGTGGGATACGCAGTATTTT.